This T cell receptor (beta chain) was sequenced for a study of T cell repertoires in cytomegalovirus infection. Turning to the study itself: Signatures in public TCR beta sequences pointed to both CMV infection and matching HLA type.

Each CDR3 protein gets one entry after TCRdb re-called the reads with MiXCR. The sample holds approximately 110,000 distinct CDR3 sequences, about 9.5% seen once. This clonotype was found many times. Its antigen is not identified. Germline CDR1 reads SGHAT; CDR2 reads FQNNGV. Trimming removed 5 bases from V and 3 bases from J, with 15 bases in between. The CDR3 totals 15 residues. This receptor was identified in a human donor in good health (CMV status not recorded). Some clones in this sample may be carry-over from other donors' samples. The rearrangement uses TRBV11-2 and TRBJ2-3; weak D call: TRBD2 (6 bases). Sample: PBMCs, sequenced either directly or after in vitro stimulation (not recorded which). This CDR3 reads CASSAGTSYTDTQYF. The CDR3 DNA sequence: TGTGCCAGCAGCGCCGGGACTTCGTATACAGATACGCAGTATTTT.